The present T cell receptor (beta chain) was sequenced within a study of blood T cell repertoires in COVID-19. Study in general: The United States, Italy and Spain supplied acute and convalescent COVID-19 samples.

Germline V lookup: CDR1 SGHDT, CDR2 YYEEEE. V lost 0 bases and J lost 2, with 8 bases in between. The CDR3 spans 15 residues. The repertoire was sequenced with immunoSEQ multiplex PCR; TCRdb's copy has only in-frame clones and lacks some. The table has approximately 280,000 clones, roughly 91% seen once; the top ten hold 4.6%. The sequenced sample consisted of peripheral blood. The source of this sequence is a man between 40 and 49 years old with acute or convalescent COVID-19. V usage is TRBV5-6 and J usage is TRBJ2-2; D may be TRBD1 (6 bases). The CDR3 protein is CASSLAGVNTGELFF. CDR3 coding DNA: TGTGCCAGCAGCTTGGCAGGGGTTAACACCGGGGAGCTGTTTTTT. Combining the CDR3 with reference TRBV5-6 and TRBJ2-2 gives the whole variable domain DAGVTQSPTHLIKTRGQQVTLRCSPKSGHDTVSWYQQALGQGPQFIFQYYEEEERQRGNFPDRFSGHQFPNYSSELNVNALLLGDSALYLCASSLAGVNTGELFFGEGSRLTVL.